Below, 13 T cell receptor beta chains from the same sample are listed, as sequenced in a study of T cell repertoires in cytomegalovirus infection (dated by TCRdb to about 2019). No antigen has been identified for these receptors. The treatment or condition label, as the study defines it: in vitro stimulation with specific CMV peptide epitopes to enrich CMV-specific T cells. Sequenced on an Illumina HiSeq 1500. The public reads were reprocessed in TCRdb via fastp at Q25 and MiXCR, keeping in-frame beta chains. Rows are unified per CDR3 protein, each entry keeping the most common DNA and genes. Here the sample has approximately 910,000 distinct CDR3 sequences; 25% to 40% occur a single time. Roughly 13% of the sample lies in the top ten. The input for sequencing was cultured CD8+ T cells from PBMCs, taken from culture after CMV antigen stimulation. These receptors were obtained from a human donor in good health (CMV status not recorded). Some clones in this sample may be carry-over from other donors' samples.

This clonotype was observed a handful of times. V gene TRBV9 combines with J gene TRBJ1-3; D remains ambiguous. Germline values: CDR1 SGDLS, CDR2 YYNGEE. Trimming removed 0 bases at V and 0 bases at J, with 7 bases between. The CDR3 is 15 residues long. CDR3 sequence reads: CASSVDVSSGNTIYF. The CDR3 region has the DNA TGTGCCAGCAGCGTAGACGTATCCTCTGGAAACACCATATATTTT. Full variable domain (remainder filled in from reference TRBV9 and TRBJ1-3): DSGVTQTPKHLITATGQRVTLRCSPRSGDLSVYWYQQSLDQGLQFLIQYYNGEERAKGNILERFSAQQFPDLHSELNLSSLELGDSALYFCASSVDVSSGNTIYFGEGSWLTVV.

This clonotype was found a few times. V usage is TRBV10-3 and J usage is TRBJ2-1, with 13 bases identical to TRBD2. This CDR3 comprises 15 residues. Looked up from germline, CDR1 is ENHRY and CDR2 is SYGVKD. Germline trimming cut 8 bases from V and 8 bases from J; bases unmatched to any gene: 9. The CDR3 region is CAISELAGGPDEQFF. For the CDR3, the DNA is TGTGCCATCTCCGAACTAGCGGGGGGGCCCGATGAGCAGTTCTTC.

This clonotype was seen repeatedly, ten times or more. The chain has TRBV7-6 and TRBJ2-1, with D possibly matching TRBD2 (6 bases). Germline CDR1 is SGHVS and CDR2 is FNYEAQ. Trimming stripped 2 bases from V and 4 bases from J, with 15 bases between. The CDR3 has 16 amino acids. Here the CDR3 DNA reads TGTGCCAGCAGCTTACTCGGGGGAAACAGGTACAATGAGCAGTTCTTC. Translated: CASSLLGGNRYNEQFF.

The genes are TRBV7-9 and TRBJ2-3; D call uncertain. This CDR3 region has 12 residues. Per germline, CDR1 SEHNR and CDR2 FQNEAQ (reference sequence). V was cut by 7 bases and J by 4 bases, with 9 bases left in between. The CDR3 here is CASIKPPDTQYF. The DNA of the CDR3 is TGTGCCAGCATCAAGCCGCCAGATACGCAGTATTTT.

The chain couples TRBV7-9 to TRBJ2-1; the D gene could be TRBD1 or TRBD2 (5 bases each). CDR3 size: 16 residues. CDR1 is SEHNR and CDR2 is FQNEAQ in the germline V gene (reference sequence). V dropped 5 bases and J dropped 8 bases, with 22 bases sitting between them. In nucleotides, the CDR3 is TGTGCCAGCAGCCCCCGAGGGGAGACAAGGGTCGATGAGCAGTTCTTC. This encodes CASSPRGETRVDEQFF.

The gene calls are TRBV15 and TRBJ1-1; D gene unclear. This CDR3 is built from 14 residues. V shed 0 bases and J shed 1 base, with 6 bases lying between them. CDR1 is LNHNV and CDR2 is YYDKDF in the germline V gene (reference sequence). This CDR3 reads CATSRENPNTEAFF. The CDR3 DNA sequence: TGTGCCACCAGCAGAGAGAACCCGAACACTGAAGCTTTCTTT.

This clonotype was counted a single time. The chain combines TRBV12-5 with TRBJ1-1; no reliable D call. The V gene's germline CDR1 is LGHNT and CDR2 FRNRAP. The CDR3 length is 19 residues. Between the trimmed V and J ends, which lost 2 bases and 3 bases, there was a span of 25 bases. The CDR3 nucleotides are TGTGCTAGTGGTTTGATACTGAATGGCGATTTTGGATTCGACACTGAAGCTTTCTTT. Translating gives CASGLILNGDFGFDTEAFF.

The chain is built from TRBV6-1 and TRBJ2-2, with D unresolved. There are 13 residues in the CDR3. Trimming cost V 4 bases and J 6 bases, with 9 bases left between them. Germline-derived CDR1 and CDR2 are MNHNS and SASEGT. The CDR3 loop reads CASSANSAGELFF. The DNA of the CDR3 is TGTGCCAGCAGTGCCAACAGCGCCGGGGAGCTGTTTTTT.

The V call is TRBV9, the J call TRBJ2-1; 8 nucleotides agree with TRBD2. The CDR3 has 16 residues. Germline loops: CDR1 SGDLS, CDR2 YYNGEE. Germline trimming cut 0 bases from V and 2 bases from J; bases unmatched to any gene: 4. Here the CDR3 DNA reads TGTGCCAGCAGCGTAGAGAGTAGCGGGACCTACAATGAGCAGTTCTTC. Protein product: CASSVESSGTYNEQFF.

This clonotype was found a few times. The chain links TRBV29-1 to TRBJ1-3; D gene ambiguous. The V gene lost 6 bases and the J gene lost 0 bases, with 9 bases spanning the gap. The CDR3 consists of 13 residues. From germline, CDR1 is SQVTM and CDR2 ANQGSEA. This CDR3 reads CSVISLSGNTIYF. The CDR3 coding sequence is TGCAGCGTAATCAGCCTCTCTGGAAACACCATATATTTT.

The chain carries TRBV6-5 and TRBJ2-2, with D possibly TRBD2 on 6 matching bases. Trimming stripped 2 bases from V and 8 bases from J, with 9 bases between. Germline CDR1 reads MNHEY; CDR2 reads SVGAGI. There are 13 residues in the CDR3. DNA of the CDR3: TGTGCCAGCAGTTACCGGGGGAGGGGGGAGCTGTTTTTT. This gives the protein CASSYRGRGELFF.

This clonotype was picked up a small number of times. The V gene is TRBV19, the J gene TRBJ2-1; TRBD1 might be the D (6 bases). With 3 bases removed from V and 2 bases from J, the gap between germline ends came to 29 bases. CDR3 size: 21 residues. The germline V gene has CDR1 LNHDA and CDR2 SQIVND (reference sequence). The CDR3 loop reads CASSISAHTLGARSTYNEQFF. The CDR3 bases are TGTGCCAGTAGTATTTCTGCCCACACCCTGGGGGCTAGAAGTACCTACAATGAGCAGTTCTTC. The full variable domain, rest sourced from reference TRBV19 and TRBJ2-1, is DGGITQSPKYLFRKEGQNVTLSCEQNLNHDAMYWYRQDPGQGLRLIYYSQIVNDFQKGDIAEGYSVSREKKESFPLTVTSAQKNPTAFYLCASSISAHTLGARSTYNEQFFGPGTRLTVL.

V gene TRBV27 combines with J gene TRBJ2-2; D is undetermined. Trimming removed 4 bases from V and 3 bases from J, with 6 bases in between. CDR1 MNHEY and CDR2 SMNVEV come from the germline V gene (reference sequence). This CDR3 comprises 13 residues. CDR3: CASSSAHTGELFF. For the CDR3, the DNA is TGTGCCAGCAGTTCTGCCCACACCGGGGAGCTGTTTTTT.